Listed here are 15 T cell receptor beta chains from one sample, sequenced in a study of blood T cell repertoires in COVID-19 (dated by TCRdb to about 2020). The receptor library was made with the immunoSEQ multiplex PCR assay. As stored in TCRdb, this immuneACCESS dataset retains in-frame rearrangements with V and J assigned. A fraction of the clones does not appear; measured against another copy, unresolved V genes explain less than half of the discrepancy, and the remainder lacks a known reason. This sample holds approximately 92,000 clones; about 71% were observed only once. The ten top clones hold around 25% of the sample. The sequenced sample consisted of peripheral blood. Source of these receptors: a woman aged 60 to 75 in a cohort sampled during active or convalescent COVID-19.

The chain has TRBV5-1 and TRBJ1-4; 8 bases line up with TRBD1. V shed 5 bases, J shed 4 bases, and the junction held 13 bases outside the gene matches. The CDR3 spans 17 residues. Germline V gene lookup returns CDR1 SGHRS and CDR2 YFSETQ. CDR3 bases: TGCGCCAGCAGTCCTACCCCCGGGACAGGTAGTAATGAAAAACTGTTTTTT. As protein: CASSPTPGTGSNEKLFF.

The CDR3 spells CAISTEQGVVDTQYF. The CDR3, as DNA: TGTGCCATCAGTACCGAACAGGGGGTTGTCGATACGCAGTATTTT. The chain is built from TRBV10-3 and TRBJ2-3, with 8 bases matching TRBD1. The CDR3 runs 15 residues. The V gene's germline CDR1 is ENHRY and CDR2 SYGVKD. The ends lost 5 bases at V and 6 bases at J; junction bases unmatched: 10.

The chain joins TRBV18 to TRBJ2-5; a possible D gene is TRBD2 (7 bases). Per germline, CDR1 KGHSH and CDR2 LQKENI. Trimming took off 1 base at V and 1 base at J, with 10 bases between the two ends. There are 15 residues in the CDR3. The CDR3 DNA follows: TGTGCCAGCTCACCACAGGGGGGGATCCAAGAGACCCAGTACTTC. Residues: CASSPQGGIQETQYF. Based on the CDR3 plus reference TRBV18 and TRBJ2-5, the full variable domain is NAGVMQNPRHLVRRRGQEARLRCSPMKGHSHVYWYRQLPEEGLKFMVYLQKENIIDESGMPKERFSAEFPKEGPSILRIQQVVRGDSAAYFCASSPQGGIQETQYFGPGTRLLVL.

Here the CDR3 reads CASSYGTGWNGNTIYF. Written as DNA, the CDR3 is TGTGCCAGCAGTTACGGGACAGGGTGGAATGGAAACACCATATATTTT. The V call is TRBV6-2 or TRBV6-3, the J call TRBJ1-3; 9 nucleotides match TRBD1. Germline CDR1 and CDR2: MNHEY and SVGEGT. The V gene end was trimmed by 2 bases and the J gene end by 3 bases; junction bases not matched to a gene: 5. The CDR3 is 16 residues long.

The gene calls are TRBV10-2 and TRBJ2-3; D is unclear. The CDR3 loop spans 13 amino acids. CDR1 is WSHSY and CDR2 is SAAADI in the germline V gene. V shed 7 bases and J shed 1 base, with 9 bases lying between them. This CDR3 reads CASKVAGTDTQYF. CDR3 in DNA: TGCGCCAGCAAAGTAGCAGGCACAGATACGCAGTATTTT.

This clone has more than one count but fewer than ten. The genes are TRBV5-6 and TRBJ1-2; possible D gene TRBD1, 6 bases. The CDR3 sequence is 14 residues long. CDR1 and CDR2 (germline): SGHDT, YYEEEE. The V end was cut by 5 bases, the J end by 3 bases, with 14 bases between. The CDR3 spells CASSRDKKDYGYTF. For the CDR3, the DNA is TGTGCCAGCAGTCGGGACAAAAAGGACTATGGCTACACCTTC.

The chain employs TRBV15 and TRBJ2-7; D is perhaps TRBD1 (6 bases). Germline CDR1 LNHNV, CDR2 YYDKDF (reference sequence). Deletions cut 3 bases from V and 2 bases from J, with 23 bases between. This CDR3 is built from 18 residues. DNA of the CDR3: TGTGCCACCAGCAGGCTGAGCGGTGGACAGCTCGGAACCTACGAGCAGTACTTC. This sequence encodes CATSRLSGGQLGTYEQYF.

V usage is TRBV5-5 and J usage is TRBJ1-1; 12 bases are shared with TRBD1. The length of the CDR3 is 16 residues. Germline V CDR1 and CDR2: SGHKS, YYEKEE (reference sequence). After removal of 3 bases from V and 5 bases from J, the junction contained 8 bases not matched to a gene. CDR3 bases: TGTGCCAGCAGCTCCGGGACAGGGGGCGTAGGGACTGAAGCTTTCTTT. Its translation is CASSSGTGGVGTEAFF.

This clone occurred a few times. The chain carries TRBV28 and TRBJ1-5; no definite D call. V gave up 8 bases and J gave up 9 bases, with 17 bases separating them. The CDR3 length is 13 residues. Per the germline V gene, CDR1 is MDHEN and CDR2 is SYDVKM. Written as DNA, the CDR3 is TGTGCCAGCTCTGGCAGGAACTTTTTGCCCCAGCATTTT. This translates into CASSGRNFLPQHF.

The chain carries TRBV27 and TRBJ2-5; 14 bases map to TRBD2. This CDR3 has 16 residues. From germline, CDR1 is MNHEY and CDR2 SMNVEV (reference sequence). J lost 4 bases, V lost 5 bases, and 6 bases had no gene match. The CDR3 is CASSPLGLAGGETQYF. Written as DNA, the CDR3 is TGTGCCAGCAGTCCCCTAGGACTAGCGGGAGGAGAGACCCAGTACTTC.

This chain connects TRBV12-3 or TRBV12-4 to TRBJ1-1, with TRBD1 matching over 8 bases. This CDR3 region has 13 residues. V was clipped by 7 bases and J by 4 bases; unmatched bases: 5. CDR3 in DNA: TGTGCCAGCACAGGGGGCTTTGTCACTGAAGCTTTCTTT. Translating gives CASTGGFVTEAFF.

The chain uses TRBV6-5 and TRBJ1-2; 7 nucleotides align to TRBD1. Germline CDR1 and CDR2: MNHEY and SVGAGI. The ends lost 6 bases at V and 8 bases at J; junction bases unmatched: 15. The CDR3 length is 15 residues. The CDR3 nucleotides are TGTGCCAGCAGATCCCCCGGGCAGGGGGTCGGAGGCTACACCTTC. This translates into CASRSPGQGVGGYTF.

The chain carries TRBV5-4 and TRBJ2-3, with 10 bases that match TRBD2. V lost 1 base and J lost 0; bases outside the gene matches: 5. This CDR3 has 17 residues. Looked up from germline, CDR1 is SGHNT and CDR2 is YYREEE (reference sequence). CDR3 amino acids: CASSLRLAGASTDTQYF. As DNA, the CDR3 is TGTGCCAGCAGCTTGCGGCTAGCGGGGGCTAGCACAGATACGCAGTATTTT.

The chain has TRBV25-1 and TRBJ2-5; maybe TRBD2 (6 bases). The CDR3 consists of 15 residues. Germline-derived CDR1 and CDR2 are MGHDK and SYGVNS. V lost 6 bases, J lost 0 bases, and 14 bases lay in between. DNA of the CDR3: TGTGCCAGCAGCCGGCTGGAGGGGTACCAAGAGACCCAGTACTTC. It specifies CASSRLEGYQETQYF.

This clone has a single count. The V call is TRBV6-5, the J call TRBJ2-5, with D unclear. This CDR3 has 12 amino acids. The V gene's germline CDR1 is MNHEY and CDR2 SVGAGI. V was cut by 4 bases and J by 4 bases, with 7 bases left in between. CDR3 nucleotides: TGTGCCAGCAGTTTTCCGGGAGAGACCCAGTACTTC. Residues: CASSFPGETQYF.